This T cell receptor beta chain was sequenced for a study of cytomegalovirus exposure and HLA in healthy donors. The study's findings and limits: Later analysis associated a missense DCLRE1C variant with TCR beta V- and J-gene trimming. Altogether, some 170 TCR beta chains were recorded as cytomegalovirus-associated.

About this clone: Its antigen is not known.

Vbeta (60) and Jbeta (13) primers were used in the PCR. The table came from immunoSEQ multiplex PCR; TCRdb's copy has only in-frame clones and leaves some out. The table shows 90,000 to 130,000 clones, with around 80% occurring only once. CDR1 is LGHNA and CDR2 is YSLEER in the germline V gene. V was cut by 6 bases and J by 8 bases, with 16 bases left in between. CDR3 length: 13 amino acids. This sequence joins TRBV4-3 and TRBJ1-2; D perhaps matches TRBD1 (5 bases). Sequenced input: PBMCs. The receptor was derived from a man between 25 and 39 years old in good health and CMV-seropositive. DNA for the CDR3: TGCGCCAGCAGTTGGGGCCGGATAGAAGGCTACACCTTC. It codes for CASSWGRIEGYTF.